The clone carrying this T cell receptor beta chain was observed a few times. The antigen remains unidentified. Sequencing in the ViraFEST assay came after antigen-specific CD4+ T cells had been expanded with viral peptide pools, which were used to stimulate PBMC. CD4+ T cell isolation took place after about 11 days of culture. The healthy vaccine recipients, who had no prior SARS-CoV-2 infection, showed negative nucleocapsid antibodies. IL-2 medium took the place of half the medium on both days 3 and 7. The source of the sample is a study of vaccination effects on CD4 cells after COVID-19. Study-level findings and limits: Few convalescent patients and no early post-infection timepoints were included in the study.

This CDR3 contains 15 residues. V was pared by 0 bases and J by 5 bases, with 13 bases between. Looked up from germline, CDR1 is KGHSH and CDR2 is LQKENI. Sequenced by immunoSEQ multiplex PCR; TCRdb stores in-frame clones only, minus some. The sample lists tens of thousands of clones, approximately 75% occurring once. This specimen was CD4+ T cells from PBMCs cultured with HCoV-NL63 spike peptides, taken before COVID-19 vaccination. The clonotype originates from a human donor who received a COVID-19 vaccine. The V gene is TRBV18, the J gene TRBJ1-1; tentative D call: TRBD1 (6 bases). The CDR3 DNA sequence: TGTGCCAGCTCACCACCGGGGGGGCGTTGGACTGAAGCTTTCTTT. Its protein is CASSPPGGRWTEAFF.